These 30 T cell receptor beta chains came from one sample sequenced in a study of monozygotic twins with inflammatory bowel disease. TCRdb re-called the 5' RACE reads and gives one entry per CDR3 protein, without DNA. The record lists about 420,000 distinct CDR3 sequences, of which the ten most abundant hold approximately 2.3%. The sequenced material came from blood. The receptors were gathered from a human donor with ulcerative colitis or Crohn's disease, or a healthy co-twin of an affected twin (not recorded which).

The V and J genes are TRBV20-1 and TRBJ1-2. CDR1 is DFQATT, CDR2 SNEGSKA, per germline (reference sequence). The CDR3 runs to 13 residues. This CDR3 reads CSAPSPPGGGYTF.

The rearrangement uses TRBV24-1 and TRBJ2-1; with no DNA, the TCRdb D assignment of TRBD1 cannot be verified. Germline CDR1 reads KGHDR; CDR2 reads SFDVKD. The CDR3 length is 16 residues. CDR3 residues: CATSDPGQGPLNEQFF.

The V and J genes are TRBV15 and TRBJ1-4. The CDR3 is 15 residues long. The V gene's germline CDR1 is LNHNV and CDR2 YYDKDF (reference sequence). CDR3 amino acids: CATGGRTGTNEKLFF.

The chain is built from TRBV29-1 and TRBJ2-3; TCRdb selects TRBD2, and the lack of DNA leaves this call unchecked. This CDR3 contains 16 residues. The germline V gene encodes CDR1 SQVTM and CDR2 ANQGSEA. The CDR3 loop reads CSVRNPLAGAGDTQYF.

V is TRBV30 and J is TRBJ2-4. CDR1 GTSNPN and CDR2 SVGIG come from the germline V gene (reference sequence). This CDR3 contains 11 residues. This CDR3 is CAWSAENIQYF.

The chain uses TRBV27 and TRBJ1-5; TCRdb's D call of TRBD1 is untestable without DNA. This CDR3 is built from 14 residues. The germline V gene has CDR1 MNHEY and CDR2 SMNVEV (reference sequence). The chain's CDR3 is CASSLQGAYQPQHF.

The rearrangement joins TRBV7-9 to TRBJ2-2. Germline CDR1 SEHNR, CDR2 FQNEAQ (reference sequence). The CDR3 has 16 residues. CDR3 residues: CASSLSVRGSTGELFF.

The chain combines TRBV7-7 with TRBJ2-2; as DNA is missing, the TRBD2 call by TCRdb cannot be tested. CDR1 SSHAT and CDR2 FNYEAQ come from the germline V gene (reference sequence). This CDR3 is 18 amino acids long. CDR3 region: CASSLVSVRLDNTGELFF.

The chain couples TRBV21-1 to TRBJ2-5. TRBV21-1 counts as a pseudogene. The CDR3 runs to 15 residues. The CDR3 sequence: CASSTLQEAQETQYF.

The V call is TRBV4-1, the J call TRBJ1-5; the TCRdb D gene call, TRBD1, has no DNA to confirm it. Germline V gene lookup returns CDR1 MGHRA and CDR2 YSYEKL. The CDR3 loop spans 16 amino acids. This CDR3 is CASSLQQGYSNQPQHF.

The chain has TRBV19 and TRBJ2-2; lacking DNA, the TRBD2 call made by TCRdb goes unchecked. The CDR3 covers 14 residues. CDR1 is LNHDA and CDR2 is SQIVND in the germline V gene (reference sequence). The CDR3 loop is CASSIPGGTGELFF.

The chain employs TRBV15 and TRBJ2-3; TCRdb proposes TRBD2, but this gene call is untestable without DNA. CDR1 is LNHNV, CDR2 YYDKDF, per germline (reference sequence). The length of the CDR3 is 17 residues. The CDR3 region is CATGRLRIAGGTDTQYF.

This chain links TRBV5-6 with TRBJ2-5. Per the germline V gene, CDR1 is SGHDT and CDR2 is YYEEEE. The CDR3 has 13 residues. CDR3 amino acids: CASSYDAEETQYF.

The rearrangement joins TRBV7-2 to TRBJ1-2; without DNA, the TCRdb call of TRBD1 cannot be checked. The CDR3 extends over 14 amino acids. CDR1 and CDR2 from the germline V gene are SGHTA and FQGNSA. CDR3 residues: CASSLGGEAYGYTF.

The gene calls are TRBV4-1 and TRBJ2-2; the TRBD1 assignment by TCRdb is unverifiable without DNA. The germline gives CDR1 MGHRA, CDR2 YSYEKL. CDR3 length: 12 amino acids. The CDR3 loop reads CASSSGSGELFF.

This chain joins TRBV28 and TRBJ2-2; TCRdb outputs TRBD2, but without DNA this stays unchecked. Germline V gives CDR1 MDHEN, CDR2 SYDVKM. This CDR3 region has 17 residues. Here the CDR3 reads CASSFGAGPPGTGELFF.

The gene calls are TRBV29-1 and TRBJ2-5; TCRdb gives TRBD2 as the D gene, but with no DNA this cannot be confirmed. CDR1 and CDR2 from the germline V gene are SQVTM and ANQGSEA. The CDR3 is 11 residues long. The CDR3 protein is CSVGRDMTQYF. Based on the CDR3 plus reference TRBV29-1 and TRBJ2-5, the full variable domain is SAVISQKPSRDICQRGTSLTIQCQVDSQVTMMFWYRQQPGQSLTLIATANQGSEATYESGFVIDKFPISRPNLTFSTLTVSNMSPEDSSIYLCSVGRDMTQYFGPGTRLLVL.

This chain joins TRBV7-9 and TRBJ1-4. CDR1 is SEHNR and CDR2 is FQNEAQ in the germline V gene (reference sequence). CDR3 length equals 14 residues. The CDR3 loop reads CASSHDWASEKLFF.

This sequence joins TRBV21-1 and TRBJ2-1; TCRdb designates TRBD1, a call that cannot be tested without DNA. TRBV21-1 is given as a pseudogene. This CDR3 has 16 residues. The CDR3 here is CASSWVGQDSYNEQFF.

The J gene is TRBJ2-7, the V gene TRBV20-1; as DNA is missing, the TRBD1 call by TCRdb cannot be tested. The CDR3 consists of 14 residues. Germline CDR1 is DFQATT and CDR2 is SNEGSKA (reference sequence). The CDR3 sequence is CSAIRDSRNYEQYF.

CDR3 loop: CASSRAGVGNQPQHF. This chain connects TRBV6-2 or TRBV6-3 to TRBJ1-5. Per the germline V gene, CDR1 is MNHEY and CDR2 is SVGEGT. This CDR3 spans 15 amino acids.

The chain links TRBV6-5 to TRBJ2-4; absent DNA, TCRdb's TRBD2 call cannot be checked. This CDR3 has 16 residues. Germline CDR1 reads MNHEY; CDR2 reads SVGAGI. Here the CDR3 reads CASSFTRNIAKNIQYF.

The chain employs TRBV5-1 and TRBJ2-5; TCRdb returns TRBD1, unconfirmable since there is no DNA. This CDR3 is built from 14 residues. Germline CDR1 reads SGHRS; CDR2 reads YFSETQ. CDR3 region: CASNRESTGGTQYF.

The V and J genes are TRBV7-9 and TRBJ2-7; TCRdb proposes TRBD2, but this gene call is untestable without DNA. CDR1 is SEHNR, CDR2 FQNEAQ, per germline (reference sequence). CDR3 length equals 15 residues. CDR3 sequence: CASSAGLAGTYEQYF.

The chain employs TRBV7-2 and TRBJ2-1; TCRdb's D call of TRBD1 is untestable without DNA. The CDR3 sequence is 16 residues long. Looked up from germline, CDR1 is SGHTA and CDR2 is FQGNSA. The CDR3 sequence is CASSYTGGGPRNEQFF.

The chain carries TRBV5-6 and TRBJ2-2; TCRdb calls TRBD2, which cannot be checked without DNA. The germline V gene encodes CDR1 SGHDT and CDR2 YYEEEE. This CDR3 is built from 17 residues. CDR3: CASSLEGRRVATGELFF.

This chain joins TRBV27 and TRBJ1-5. The CDR3 extends over 16 amino acids. Germline V CDR1 and CDR2: MNHEY, SMNVEV (reference sequence). This chain's CDR3 is CASSREGSSPSQPQHF.

The chain joins TRBV28 to TRBJ2-7; the D call of TRBD2 rests on TCRdb alone, since no DNA is present to check it. Germline values: CDR1 MDHEN, CDR2 SYDVKM. The CDR3 is 18 amino acids. The CDR3 reads CASSVSVLKWANSYEQYF.

The chain uses TRBV27 and TRBJ2-4; lacking DNA, the TRBD1 call made by TCRdb goes unchecked. This CDR3 has 13 residues. Germline V gene data show CDR1 as MNHEY and CDR2 as SMNVEV (reference sequence). The CDR3 reads CASSLGGQNIQYF.

The chain is built from TRBV4-3 and TRBJ1-2; TCRdb returns TRBD1, unconfirmable since there is no DNA. The CDR3 is 19 residues long. In germline, CDR1 is LGHNA, CDR2 YSLEER. This CDR3 reads CASSQVYEREWGGSDGYTF.